Listed here are 17 T cell receptor beta chains from one sample, sequenced in a study of T cell repertoires in cytomegalovirus infection. TCRdb re-derived calls from the reads in MiXCR, one entry per CDR3 protein. The sample holds roughly 100,000 distinct CDR3 sequences; about 17% are singletons and the top ten take 8%. What was sequenced was PBMCs. The receptors derive from a human donor in good health (CMV status not recorded). Some clones in this sample may be carry-over from other donors' samples.

This clonotype was seen only a few times. The rearrangement links TRBV29-1 to TRBJ1-4, with D tentatively TRBD1 (5 bases). Germline V gene data show CDR1 as SQVTM and CDR2 as ANQGSEA. This CDR3 is 14 amino acids long. Between the trimmed V and J ends, which lost 4 bases and 8 bases, there was a span of 17 bases. CDR3 sequence reads: CSVGGGASEEKLFF. The CDR3 DNA follows: TGCAGCGTTGGTGGAGGGGCTTCGGAGGAAAAACTGTTTTTT.

This clonotype was counted ten times or more. J is TRBJ2-3 and V is TRBV7-3, with 14 bases fitting TRBD2. Germline values: CDR1 SGHTA, CDR2 FQGTGA. This CDR3 spans 16 amino acids. Unmatched junction bases numbered 3, after V lost 4 bases and J lost 3 bases. The chain's CDR3 is CASSSGTSGGTDTQYF. The CDR3 nucleotides read TGTGCCAGCAGCTCGGGGACTAGCGGGGGTACAGATACGCAGTATTTT.

This clonotype was observed a handful of times. The rearrangement joins TRBV12-3 or TRBV12-4 to TRBJ1-2; a possible D gene is TRBD1 (6 bases). Trimming left V 2 bases short and J 9 bases short, with 16 bases between. The CDR3 is 14 amino acids. The CDR3 loop is CASSLTGTPTSYTF. The CDR3 DNA reads TGTGCCAGCAGTTTAACCGGGACACCAACGAGCTACACCTTC.

This clonotype was observed at least ten times. V and J are TRBV7-2 and TRBJ2-3; 7 bases align to TRBD1. CDR3 size: 15 residues. Germline V gene sequence: CDR1 SGHTA, CDR2 FQGNSA. V shed 5 bases and J 1 base; nucleotides not matched to a gene: 6. CDR3 nucleotides: TGTGCCAGCAGCCTCCGGGACAGACGCACAGATACGCAGTATTTT. This codes for CASSLRDRRTDTQYF. The full variable domain, with the rest looked up from reference TRBV7-2 and TRBJ2-3, is GAGVSQSPSNKVTEKGKDVELRCDPISGHTALYWYRQSLGQGLEFLIYFQGNSAPDKSGLPSDRFSAERTGGSVSTLTIQRTQQEDSAVYLCASSLRDRRTDTQYFGPGTRLTVL.

The rearrangement links TRBV7-2 to TRBJ1-1, with 7 bases identical to TRBD1. Germline trimming cut 2 bases from V and 9 bases from J; bases unmatched to any gene: 9. This CDR3 is built from 14 residues. Looked up from germline, CDR1 is SGHTA and CDR2 is FQGNSA. The CDR3 DNA reads TGTGCCAGCAGCTTATATTTCAGGGGGAATAAAGCTTTCTTT. It translates to CASSLYFRGNKAFF.

A word on this clonotype: At one boundary the junction diverges from the germline segment, which might be a read error. The chain uses TRBV7-2 and TRBJ1-4, with TRBD1 identical over 7 bases. Germline V gene data show CDR1 as SGHTA and CDR2 as FQGNSA. The CDR3 loop spans 18 amino acids. This CDR3 is CASSLLAGQTTTNEILFF. Written as DNA, the CDR3 is TGTGCCAGCAGCTTACTCGCGGGACAGACCACAACTAATGAAATACTGTTTTTT.

This clonotype was counted a few times. J is TRBJ2-3 and V is TRBV7-3; 8 nucleotides agree with TRBD2. CDR1 and CDR2 (germline): SGHTA, FQGTGA. The V and J ends lost 5 bases and 6 bases, in that order; junction bases with no gene match: 13. This CDR3 spans 16 amino acids. CDR3 in amino acids: CASSLGGLALGDTQYF. The CDR3 nucleotides read TGTGCCAGCAGCCTCGGCGGACTAGCCCTGGGTGATACGCAGTATTTT. Variable domain in full (rest from reference TRBV7-3 and TRBJ2-3): GAGVSQTPSNKVTEKGKYVELRCDPISGHTALYWYRQSLGQGPEFLIYFQGTGAADDSGLPNDRFFAVRPEGSVSTLKIQRTERGDSAVYLCASSLGGLALGDTQYFGPGTRLTVL.

Many counts were recorded for this clonotype. The CDR3 DNA reads TGTGCCAGCAGTTCCGCGGACAGGGGCCGCACCCGGGCCGGGGAGCTGTTTTTT. It yields the protein CASSSADRGRTRAGELFF. The chain employs TRBV12-3 or TRBV12-4 and TRBJ2-2; TRBD1 aligns across 9 bases. This CDR3 comprises 18 residues. V shed 4 bases, J shed 6 bases, and the junction held 15 bases outside the gene matches.

This clonotype was counted only a few times. This rearrangement joins TRBV20-1 to TRBJ1-5; unclear D gene. The CDR3 is 13 residues long. Germline V gene sequence: CDR1 DFQATT, CDR2 SNEGSKA (reference sequence). Trimming took 1 base from V and 5 from J, leaving 9 bases between them. The CDR3 DNA is TGCAGTGCTAGAGGATCAAGGGATCAGCCCCAGCATTTT. This gives the protein CSARGSRDQPQHF.

Regarding this clonotype: The junction departs from the called germline gene at one end, perhaps through a read error. V is TRBV9 and J is TRBJ1-6; D perhaps matches TRBD1 (6 bases). This CDR3 has 15 residues. Germline-derived CDR1 and CDR2 are SGDLS and YYNGEE. The CDR3 sequence is CASSSNPGAGSPLRF. DNA of the CDR3: TGTGCCAGCAGCTCAAACCCAGGGGCGGGCTCACCCCTCCGCTTT.

This clonotype was recorded a few times. V gene TRBV7-6 combines with J gene TRBJ2-3, with a weak D call TRBD2 (5 bases). This CDR3 is 12 amino acids long. In germline, CDR1 is SGHVS, CDR2 FNYEAQ. Trimming left V 7 bases short and J 4 bases short, with 9 bases between. In nucleotides, the CDR3 is TGTGCCAGCAAGGGAGTTTCAGATACGCAGTATTTT. It yields the protein CASKGVSDTQYF.

Many counts were recorded for this clonotype. The chain is built from TRBV4-1 and TRBJ1-6; TRBD1 matches at 9 bases. Per the germline V gene, CDR1 is MGHRA and CDR2 is YSYEKL. Trimming took 1 base from V and 7 from J; bases not matched to a gene: 2. The CDR3 has 15 residues. The CDR3 reads CASSQGDRVNSPLHF. As DNA, the CDR3 is TGCGCCAGCAGCCAAGGGGACAGGGTGAATTCACCCCTCCACTTT.

This clonotype was seen repeatedly, ten times or more. The chain links TRBV12-3 or TRBV12-4 to TRBJ2-2, with TRBD1 matching 7 bases. This CDR3 spans 14 amino acids. Trimming removed 1 base from V and 7 bases from J; junction bases left unmatched: 3. The CDR3 region has the DNA TGTGCCAGCAGTTTAGGGACAGGTTTCGGGGAGCTGTTTTTT. Amino acids: CASSLGTGFGELFF.

There are many counts of this clonotype. The chain recombines TRBV12-5 with TRBJ2-3; 9 bases fit TRBD2. Losses at the gene ends were 6 bases for V and 2 bases for J; bases not matched to a gene: 6. The CDR3 extends over 15 amino acids. Germline V gene lookup returns CDR1 LGHNT and CDR2 FRNRAP. The CDR3 is CASGRLADPTDTQYF. The CDR3 DNA follows: TGTGCTAGTGGCCGACTAGCGGACCCCACAGATACGCAGTATTTT.

The table lists this clonotype with a count of one. The chain recombines TRBV7-4 with TRBJ1-4; possible D gene TRBD1, 6 bases. V lost 6 bases and J 7 bases, leaving 21 bases between the germline ends. CDR1 and CDR2 from the germline V gene are SGHVT and SQSDAQ. CDR3 length: 16 residues. CDR3 loop: CASRTTRGDTSEKLFF. CDR3 in DNA: TGTGCCAGCAGAACGACCAGAGGGGACACCTCTGAAAAACTGTTTTTT.

The gene calls are TRBV11-3 and TRBJ2-3; 7 bases fit TRBD2. Germline V gene lookup returns CDR1 SGHNT and CDR2 YENEEA. The CDR3 is 12 residues long. The V and J ends lost 6 bases and 5 bases, in that order; junction bases with no gene match: 2. CDR3 region: CASSTGGDTQYF. In nucleotides, the CDR3 is TGTGCCAGCAGTACGGGGGGAGATACGCAGTATTTT.

This clonotype came up many times. The chain couples TRBV7-2 to TRBJ1-5, with D unresolved. Germline V CDR1 and CDR2: SGHTA, FQGNSA. V shed 1 base and J shed 0 bases, with 10 bases lying between them. The CDR3 contains 16 residues. CDR3 protein: CASSLGAGNSNQPQHF. DNA of the CDR3: TGTGCCAGCAGCTTAGGGGCAGGTAATAGCAATCAGCCCCAGCATTTT. Together with reference TRBV7-2 and TRBJ1-5, the CDR3 gives the full variable domain: GAGVSQSPSNKVTEKGKDVELRCDPISGHTALYWYRQSLGQGLEFLIYFQGNSAPDKSGLPSDRFSAERTGGSVSTLTIQRTQQEDSAVYLCASSLGAGNSNQPQHFGDGTRLSIL.